This TCR beta chain was captured in a study of somatic mutations in cytotoxic T cells in rheumatoid arthritis. This CDR3 region has 18 residues. The germline CDR1 and CDR2 sequences are SGHVS and FQNEAQ. The germline V and J ends were trimmed by 4 bases and 16 bases, with 32 bases remaining between them. The table came from immunoSEQ multiplex PCR; TCRdb's copy has only in-frame clones and leaves some out. The sample has more than 4,500 clones; 65% to 85% are singletons. The TCR originated in a woman between 45 and 65 years old with rheumatoid arthritis. The sample taken for sequencing was CD8+ T cells sorted from blood. V and J are TRBV7-8 and TRBJ1-6; D uncertain. This CDR3 reads CASSSRFPTHDSATLLHF. The DNA of the CDR3 is TGTGCCAGCAGCTCGCGATTCCCAACCCACGACTCCGCCACTTTACTCCACTTT.